This T cell receptor (beta chain) is drawn from a study of T cell responses to AZD1222 COVID-19 vaccine. Notes on this clone: Its antigen is not known.

Profiling relied on immunoSEQ multiplex PCR, and the TCRdb table lists in-frame clones only, not all of them. Among 75,000 to 100,000 clones listed, about nine tenths were seen once. Study results and limitations: In a largely white British group with more females than males, clonal diversity was possibly underestimated.

The clonotype originates from an adult in good health. Sample: peripheral blood, taken on day 0 of AZD1222 vaccination.

CDR3 in amino acids: CASSINRQETQYF. CDR3 in DNA: TGTGCCAGCAGCATTAATAGGCAAGAGACCCAGTACTTC. This chain uses TRBV7-2 with TRBJ2-5; D remains unclear. The ends were cut back, 5 bases at V and 2 bases at J, with 9 bases in the middle. This CDR3 spans 13 amino acids. The germline gives CDR1 SGHTA, CDR2 FQGNSA.